This is a list of T cell receptor beta chains from one sample in a study of T cell responses to AZD1222 COVID-19 vaccine. The protocol was immunoSEQ multiplex PCR, while the TCRdb copy is restricted to in-frame clones and leaves out a portion. The table has about 110,000 clones, around 87% seen once. Material: peripheral blood, obtained on day 0 of AZD1222 vaccination. The receptors were gathered from an adult in good health. The CDR3 runs from the conserved cysteine through the conserved F or W. Each record gives: CDR3 length, V gene, clone size, D gene, J gene, CDR3 DNA, CDR3 protein. D genes are given only for firm matches. The size of a clone is reported for some rows only, either as once, few or many, or as a class for expanded clones.

15	TRBV2	-	TRBD2	TRBJ2-2	TGTGCCAGCAGGGGATATAGCGGGAGTCAAGGGGAGCTGTTTTTT	CASRGYSGSQGELFF
14	TRBV4-1	-	-	TRBJ1-2	TGCGCCAGCAGCCAACCGACCAAAAGGGATGGCTACACCTTC	CASSQPTKRDGYTF
13	TRBV19	-	-	TRBJ1-1	TGTGCCAGTAGTACACCTGAGGGGGCTGAAGCTTTCTTT	CASSTPEGAEAFF
15	TRBV11-2	-	TRBD1	TRBJ1-1	TGTGCCAGCAGCTCAGGGGGGGGGTTGGGGACTGAAGCTTTCTTT	CASSSGGGLGTEAFF
16	TRBV5-5	once	TRBD1	TRBJ2-2	TGTGCCAGCAGCTCGAACCCTGGACAGGTGGGGAGGGAGCTGTTTTTT	CASSSNPGQVGRELFF
13	TRBV19	few	-	TRBJ1-2	TGTGCCAGTAGTGCAGACAGTAACTATGGCTACACCTTC	CASSADSNYGYTF
12	TRBV5-1	-	-	TRBJ1-2	TGCGCCAGCAGCCTATCTCTATCGGGCTACACCTTC	CASSLSLSGYTF
13	TRBV6-6	-	-	TRBJ2-3	TGTGCCAGCAGGCCGAACCGACGACATACGCAGTATTTT	CASRPNRRHTQYF
17	TRBV7-2	-	TRBD1	TRBJ1-3	TGTGCCAGCAGTTACAGACCTTCCGGGACAGGGATGGCCACCATATATTTT	CASSYRPSGTGMATIYF
14	TRBV5-8	few	-	TRBJ2-5	TGTGCCAGCAGCTTTCCTAGCGAAGGAGAGACCCAGTACTTC	CASSFPSEGETQYF
11	TRBV20-1	once	TRBD1	TRBJ1-2	TGCAGTGCTAGATTCGACAGGGCCTACACCTTC	CSARFDRAYTF
18	TRBV30	-	-	TRBJ1-2	TGTGCCTGGACTTTGTGGGGGCGGGGAACGCGGGTTAACTATGGCTACACCTTC	CAWTLWGRGTRVNYGYTF
15	TRBV27	once	-	TRBJ1-2	TGTGCCAGCAGTCCCGCGGGAGGATCGAACTATGGCTACACCTTC	CASSPAGGSNYGYTF
12	TRBV4-1	-	-	TRBJ1-1	TGCGCCCACCGAACGATGAACACTGAAGCTTTCTTT	CAHRTMNTEAFF
15	TRBV7-9	-	-	TRBJ1-1	TGTGCCAGCAGCTTAAGGGTTGGGGGAAGAACTGAAGCTTTCTTT	CASSLRVGGRTEAFF
15	TRBV5-1	-	-	TRBJ1-3	TGCGCCAGCAGCCCGGAGTGGTCCGCTGGAAACACCATATATTTT	CASSPEWSAGNTIYF
12	TRBV4-3	-	TRBD1	TRBJ1-2	TGCGCCAGCAGCCGCGACAGGGACGGCTACACCTTC	CASSRDRDGYTF
13	TRBV2	-	-	TRBJ1-5	TGTGCCAGCAAAAGTATGGGCAATCAGCCCCAGCATTTT	CASKSMGNQPQHF
14	TRBV10-3	few	-	TRBJ1-6	TGTGCCATCAGTGAGGACTCCAATAATTCACCCCTCCACTTT	CAISEDSNNSPLHF
14	TRBV7-9	few	-	TRBJ1-1	TGTGCCAGCAGCCGATCCGGGAGGGACACTGAAGCTTTCTTT	CASSRSGRDTEAFF
18	TRBV12-5	-	-	TRBJ1-3	TGTGCTAGTGGCTGGATTCTGGGGCCTCCTCTCTCTGGAAACACCATATATTTT	CASGWILGPPLSGNTIYF
14	TRBV7-3	-	-	TRBJ2-1	TGTGCCAGCAGCTCCCCGGACCTTTTATCCCGGCAGTTCTTC	CASSSPDLLSRQFF
14	TRBV5-4	few	TRBD1	TRBJ1-3	TGTGCCAGCAGCCCCGGGACAGGCCCGTTTACCATATATTTT	CASSPGTGPFTIYF
17	TRBV7-2	-	TRBD2	TRBJ2-1	TGTGCCAGCAGCCCAATACCAACTAGCGGGGGGGCGGGGGAGCAGTTCTTC	CASSPIPTSGGAGEQFF
14	TRBV28	once	-	TRBJ2-7	TGTGCCAGCAGTCTTGGGGGCTCCGACGACGAGCAGTACTTC	CASSLGGSDDEQYF
14	TRBV18	-	TRBD1	TRBJ2-7	TGTGCCAGCACCTCCGGGACAGGGGGGTACGAGCAGTACTTC	CASTSGTGGYEQYF
13	TRBV10-3	-	TRBD1	TRBJ2-7	TGTGCCATCAGGAATGGGACAGGCTACGAGCAGTACTTC	CAIRNGTGYEQYF
13	TRBV7-9	-	-	TRBJ1-5	TGTGCCAGCAGTACGCAGGGTGATCAGCCCCAGCATTTT	CASSTQGDQPQHF
13	TRBV11-1	once	TRBD1	TRBJ1-1	TGTGCCAGCAGTCGACAGGGGGACACTGAAGCTTTCTTT	CASSRQGDTEAFF
13	TRBV12-3/TRBV12-4	-	-	TRBJ2-6	TGTGCCAGCAGGAGCTCTGGGGCCAACGTCCTGACTTTC	CASRSSGANVLTF
14	TRBV5-1	-	-	TRBJ2-7	TGCGCCAGCAGCCCGGACTCATTCGGGCTCGAGCAGTACTTC	CASSPDSFGLEQYF
13	TRBV5-4	-	-	TRBJ2-2	TGTGCCAGCAGCTCAAGGGAGCCCGGGGAGCTGTTTTTT	CASSSREPGELFF